These 18 T cell receptor beta chains originate from one sample sequenced in a study of T-cell reconstitution after alpha-beta-depleted transplantation in children. Preparing the TCRbeta library involved the use of unique molecular identifiers. A single record per CDR3 protein comes from TCRdb applying MiXCR to the PCR reads. The data hold 250,000 to 350,000 distinct CDR3 sequences, with approximately 20% observed a single time. Sample: PBMCs, mostly from graft donor cells, taken 180 days after TCRalphabeta/CD19-depleted stem cell transplant. Receptors were obtained from a male patient between 5 and 17 years old who had a stem cell transplant for acute lymphoblastic leukemia, so the T cells may come from the graft donor.

This clonotype has just a few counts. V and J are TRBV6-6 and TRBJ2-7; 8 nucleotides line up with TRBD1. The length of the CDR3 is 13 residues. Per germline, CDR1 MNHNY and CDR2 SVGAGI (reference sequence). The ends lost 1 base at V and 10 bases at J; junction bases unmatched: 6. For the CDR3, the DNA is TGTGCCAGCAGTTACTACGGACAGGGCCTCCAGTACTTC. Encoded protein: CASSYYGQGLQYF.

This clonotype was observed a few times. The genes are TRBV9 and TRBJ2-2; 9 bases align to TRBD1. The CDR3 totals 15 residues. V was pared by 5 bases and J by 5 bases, with 7 bases of the junction left unmatched. Germline V gives CDR1 SGDLS, CDR2 YYNGEE. CDR3 in DNA: TGTGCCAGCAGGGCCCAGGACAGGGGAACCGGGGAGCTGTTTTTT. This codes for CASRAQDRGTGELFF.

The sample holds a few counts of this clonotype. This chain joins TRBV4-2 and TRBJ2-3; no reliable D call. Germline assignment: CDR1 LGHNA and CDR2 YNFKEQ. The CDR3 runs to 12 residues. Trimming removed 6 bases at V and 4 bases at J, with 8 bases between. Here the CDR3 reads CASRIGADTQYF. As DNA, the CDR3 is TGTGCCAGCAGGATAGGCGCAGATACGCAGTATTTT.

This clonotype was counted only a few times. V is TRBV6-5 and J is TRBJ1-4, with unresolved D. The V end was cut by 2 bases, the J end by 6 bases, with 13 bases between. This CDR3 spans 15 amino acids. The germline V gene has CDR1 MNHEY and CDR2 SVGAGI. The CDR3 DNA is TGTGCCAGCAGTTACCAGTACCCGAAGGATGAAAAACTGTTTTTT. Translated, it gives CASSYQYPKDEKLFF.

The V call is TRBV20-1, the J call TRBJ2-7; 8 bases match TRBD2. The CDR3 covers 15 residues. V gave up 3 bases and J gave up 4 bases; unmatched junction bases: 11. The germline V gene encodes CDR1 DFQATT and CDR2 SNEGSKA (reference sequence). CDR3 amino acids: CSARASGPLFYEQYF. In DNA, the CDR3 is TGCAGTGCTAGGGCTAGCGGGCCCCTCTTTTACGAGCAGTACTTC.

This clonotype was seen a handful of times. This chain links TRBV4-2 with TRBJ1-1; no firm D call. CDR3 length: 11 residues. Germline loops: CDR1 LGHNA, CDR2 YNFKEQ. Trimming took 4 bases from V and 7 from J, leaving 7 bases between them. The CDR3 loop is CASSRSREAFF. The CDR3 DNA reads as TGTGCCAGCAGCCGATCCCGTGAAGCTTTCTTT.

This clonotype showed up just a few times. This chain uses TRBV12-3 or TRBV12-4 with TRBJ2-3, with no clear D. V was shortened by 4 bases and J by 11 bases, with 16 bases between the two germline ends. This CDR3 is built from 13 residues. CDR3 sequence: CASSSPWQSWQYF. In DNA, the CDR3 is TGTGCCAGCAGTTCCCCCTGGCAGTCCTGGCAGTATTTT.

The chain has TRBV20-1 and TRBJ1-2; possibly TRBD1 for D (6 bases). The CDR3 loop spans 17 amino acids. The V end lost 3 bases, the J end lost 2 bases, and 22 bases lay between the germline ends. CDR1 DFQATT and CDR2 SNEGSKA come from the germline V gene (reference sequence). The CDR3 sequence: CSASLSGITGNNYGYTF. CDR3 DNA sequence: TGCAGTGCTAGTTTATCCGGGATAACAGGGAACAACTATGGCTACACCTTC.

There are a few counts of this clonotype. This sequence joins TRBV7-9 and TRBJ2-1; D might be TRBD1 (5 bases). The CDR3 length is 14 residues. Trimming stripped 1 base from V and 3 bases from J, with 7 bases between. Germline assignment: CDR1 SEHNR and CDR2 FQNEAQ (reference sequence). The CDR3 bases are TGTGCCAGCAGCTTAGTAGGGGACTACAATGAGCAGTTCTTC. Amino acid sequence: CASSLVGDYNEQFF.

This clonotype was seen only a few times. The rearrangement joins TRBV10-3 to TRBJ2-1; 8 bases map to TRBD1. The CDR3 is 17 residues long. CDR1 is ENHRY and CDR2 is SYGVKD in the germline V gene. V lost 10 bases and J lost 3; bases outside the gene matches: 17. CDR3 region: CATPGLRGLSYYNEQFF. In DNA form, the CDR3 reads TGTGCCACTCCGGGGCTCAGGGGGCTTTCTTACTACAATGAGCAGTTCTTC.

This clonotype was seen a few times. The chain couples TRBV5-1 to TRBJ2-1, with 10 bases matching TRBD2. Germline V gives CDR1 SGHRS, CDR2 YFSETQ. With V trimmed by 6 bases and J by 3 bases, 6 bases remained unmatched. The CDR3 is 15 residues long. The CDR3 bases are TGCGCCAGCAAGGCACTAGCGGGAATCTACAATGAGCAGTTCTTC. This translates into CASKALAGIYNEQFF.

This clonotype was picked up a small number of times. The chain links TRBV10-3 to TRBJ2-7; the match to TRBD2 covers 9 bases. The CDR3 runs 15 residues. The junction had 5 bases not matched to a gene; V was cut back by 0 bases and J by 5 bases. Looked up from germline, CDR1 is ENHRY and CDR2 is SYGVKD. This chain's CDR3 is CAISESASGNHEQYF. CDR3 nucleotide sequence: TGTGCCATCAGTGAGTCGGCTAGCGGGAACCACGAGCAGTACTTC.

The rearrangement links TRBV7-8 to TRBJ2-1; D is ambiguous. Deletions cut 6 bases from V and 8 bases from J, with 11 bases between. The CDR3 is 12 residues long. Germline V gives CDR1 SGHVS, CDR2 FQNEAQ. CDR3: CASRPYGYEQFF. The DNA of the CDR3 is TGTGCCAGCAGACCCTACGGGTATGAGCAGTTCTTC.

V gene TRBV27 combines with J gene TRBJ1-3; the match to TRBD1 covers 7 bases. Trimming removed 6 bases from V and 7 bases from J; junction bases left unmatched: 18. The CDR3 is made up of 17 amino acids. Germline CDR1 and CDR2: MNHEY and SMNVEV (reference sequence). CDR3 sequence reads: CASRTLMTGSPGNTIYF. The CDR3 region has the DNA TGTGCCAGCAGGACCCTTATGACAGGGAGCCCGGGGAACACCATATATTTT.

The genes are TRBV7-9 and TRBJ1-2; 7 nucleotides agree with TRBD1. V was pared by 1 base and J by 6 bases, with 5 bases of the junction left unmatched. CDR1 and CDR2 (germline): SEHNR, FQNEAQ (reference sequence). The CDR3 has 14 amino acids. DNA of the CDR3: TGTGCCAGCAGCTTAGTGGGACAGTGGAATGGCTACACCTTC. Translating gives CASSLVGQWNGYTF.

The genes are TRBV5-1 and TRBJ2-3; D not resolved. Per the germline V gene, CDR1 is SGHRS and CDR2 is YFSETQ. CDR3 size: 13 residues. The V gene lost 5 bases and the J gene lost 2 bases, with 9 bases spanning the gap. CDR3 amino acids: CASSIGLTDTQYF. CDR3 nucleotides: TGCGCCAGCAGTATAGGGCTCACAGATACGCAGTATTTT.

The table lists this clonotype with a few counts. The V and J genes are TRBV5-1 and TRBJ2-2; no reliable D call. Trimming stripped 0 bases from V and 2 bases from J, with 11 bases between. Germline loops: CDR1 SGHRS, CDR2 YFSETQ. The CDR3 is 16 residues long. CDR3 in amino acids: CASSLVGNGNTGELFF. CDR3 DNA sequence: TGCGCCAGCAGCTTGGTAGGGAATGGAAACACCGGGGAGCTGTTTTTT.

This clonotype was picked up a small number of times. V is TRBV29-1 and J is TRBJ2-7; a weak D match, TRBD1 (5 bases). The CDR3 runs to 13 residues. V lost 7 bases and J lost 0, with 13 bases in between. CDR1 is SQVTM, CDR2 ANQGSEA, per germline. CDR3 in amino acids: CSALGVGSYEQYF. The CDR3, as DNA: TGCAGCGCGTTAGGGGTTGGCTCCTACGAGCAGTACTTC.